The clone carrying this T cell receptor (beta chain) has ten or more counts. The target antigen is unknown. In TCRdb, the 5' RACE reads were re-called with MiXCR into one record per CDR3 protein. The sample carries over 95,000 distinct CDR3 sequences, more than 10% recorded once. This entry belongs to a study of spatial heterogeneity in lung cancer. Regarding the study as a whole: Ubiquitous expanded tumor TCRs surfaced in blood more at resection than they did at follow-up.

Looked up from germline, CDR1 is DFQATT and CDR2 is SNEGSKA (reference sequence). The CDR3 length is 12 residues. V was clipped by 4 bases and J by 2 bases, with 6 bases between them. Time point: blood at routine non-recurrence follow-up after resection. Sequencing of whole RNA from tumor, nontumor lung or frozen PBMC involved no sorting. The sample was PBMCs, taken at follow-up. The chain joins TRBV20-1 to TRBJ1-5; the D gene is possibly TRBD1 (6 bases). The receptor was isolated from a female donor with early-stage non-small cell lung cancer. Here the CDR3 reads CSANRGNQPQHF. The CDR3 nucleotides are TGCAGTGCTAACAGGGGCAATCAGCCCCAGCATTTT.